This entry concerns a single T cell receptor beta chain. This entry belongs to a study of radiotherapy plus CTLA-4 blockade in lung cancer. Clones were read by immunoSEQ multiplex PCR, and TCRdb kept only the in-frame ones, dropping some. The sample has 48,000 or so clones; approximately 85% are singletons. The clonotype was recovered from a human donor with non-small cell lung cancer whose response to radiotherapy plus ipilimumab could not be evaluated. The sample consisted of peripheral blood, taken from a patient treated with radiotherapy plus ipilimumab.

Here the CDR3 DNA reads TGTGCCAGCTCCCCGGGGAGGTTGAACACTGAAGCTTTCTTT. Translating gives CASSPGRLNTEAFF. The chain carries TRBV18 and TRBJ1-1; D gene unclear. The CDR3 loop spans 14 amino acids. The V and J ends lost 6 bases and 0 bases respectively, with 11 bases between them. Germline CDR1 KGHSH, CDR2 LQKENI.